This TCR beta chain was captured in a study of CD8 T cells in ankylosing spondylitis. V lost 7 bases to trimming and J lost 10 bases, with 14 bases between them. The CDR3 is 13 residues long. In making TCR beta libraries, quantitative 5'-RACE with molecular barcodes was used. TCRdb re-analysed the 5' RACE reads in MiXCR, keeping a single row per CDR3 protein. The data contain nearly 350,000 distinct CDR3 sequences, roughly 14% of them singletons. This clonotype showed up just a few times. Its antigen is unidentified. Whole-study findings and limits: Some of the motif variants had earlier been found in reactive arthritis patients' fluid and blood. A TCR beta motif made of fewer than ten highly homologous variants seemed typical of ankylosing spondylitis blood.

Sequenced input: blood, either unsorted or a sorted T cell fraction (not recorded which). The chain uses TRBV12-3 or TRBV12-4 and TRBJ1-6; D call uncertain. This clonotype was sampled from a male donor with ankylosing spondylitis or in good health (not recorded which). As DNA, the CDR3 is TGTGCCAGCAATCCGACGAACGGCTCACCCCTCCACTTT. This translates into CASNPTNGSPLHF.